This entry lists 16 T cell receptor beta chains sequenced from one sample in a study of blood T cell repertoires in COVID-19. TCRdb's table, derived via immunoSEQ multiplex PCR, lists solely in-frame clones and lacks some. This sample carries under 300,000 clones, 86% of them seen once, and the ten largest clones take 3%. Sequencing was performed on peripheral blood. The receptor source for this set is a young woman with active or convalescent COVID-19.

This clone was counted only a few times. CDR3 bases: TGTGCCAGTAGTATACAGGGTTATCAGCCCCAGCATTTT. This gives the protein CASSIQGYQPQHF. The chain combines TRBV19 with TRBJ1-5; tentatively, D is TRBD1 (5 bases). Germline V gene data show CDR1 as LNHDA and CDR2 as SQIVND (reference sequence). The V and J ends lost 2 bases and 5 bases respectively, with 7 bases between them. The CDR3 has 13 amino acids.

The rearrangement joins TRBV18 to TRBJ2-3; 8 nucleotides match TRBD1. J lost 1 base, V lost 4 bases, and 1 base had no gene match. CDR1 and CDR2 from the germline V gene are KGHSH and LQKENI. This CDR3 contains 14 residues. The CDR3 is CASSRDRRTDTQYF. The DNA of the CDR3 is TGTGCCAGCTCACGGGACAGGCGCACAGATACGCAGTATTTT. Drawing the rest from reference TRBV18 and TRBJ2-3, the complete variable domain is NAGVMQNPRHLVRRRGQEARLRCSPMKGHSHVYWYRQLPEEGLKFMVYLQKENIIDESGMPKERFSAEFPKEGPSILRIQQVVRGDSAAYFCASSRDRRTDTQYFGPGTRLTVL.

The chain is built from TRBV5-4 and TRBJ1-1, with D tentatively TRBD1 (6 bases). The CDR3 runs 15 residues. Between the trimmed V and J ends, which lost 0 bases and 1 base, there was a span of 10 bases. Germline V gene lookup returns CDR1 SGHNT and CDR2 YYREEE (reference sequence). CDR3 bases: TGTGCCAGCAGCTTGGATCAGGGGAAGAACACTGAAGCTTTCTTT. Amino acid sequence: CASSLDQGKNTEAFF. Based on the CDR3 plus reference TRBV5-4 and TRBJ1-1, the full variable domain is ETGVTQSPTHLIKTRGQQVTLRCSSQSGHNTVSWYQQALGQGPQFIFQYYREEENGRGNFPPRFSGLQFPNYSSELNVNALELDDSALYLCASSLDQGKNTEAFFGQGTRLTVV.

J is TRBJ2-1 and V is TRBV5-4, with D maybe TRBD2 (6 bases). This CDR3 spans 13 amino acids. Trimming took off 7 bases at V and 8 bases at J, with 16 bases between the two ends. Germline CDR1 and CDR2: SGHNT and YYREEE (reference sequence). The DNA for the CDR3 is TGTGCCAGCTCGGACGCACCTAGCGATGAGCAGTTCTTC. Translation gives CASSDAPSDEQFF.

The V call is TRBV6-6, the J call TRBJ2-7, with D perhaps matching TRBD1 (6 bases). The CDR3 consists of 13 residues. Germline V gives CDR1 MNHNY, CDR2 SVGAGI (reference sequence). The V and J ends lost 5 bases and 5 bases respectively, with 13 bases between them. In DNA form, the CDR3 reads TGTGCCAGCAGTACCCGACAGGCCCACGAGCAGTACTTC. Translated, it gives CASSTRQAHEQYF.

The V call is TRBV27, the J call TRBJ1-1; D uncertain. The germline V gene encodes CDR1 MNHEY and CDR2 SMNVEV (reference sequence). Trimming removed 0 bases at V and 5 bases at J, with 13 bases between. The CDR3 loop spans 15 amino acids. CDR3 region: CASSLSTSRGTEAFF. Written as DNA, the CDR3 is TGTGCCAGCAGTTTATCGACATCTCGGGGAACTGAAGCTTTCTTT.

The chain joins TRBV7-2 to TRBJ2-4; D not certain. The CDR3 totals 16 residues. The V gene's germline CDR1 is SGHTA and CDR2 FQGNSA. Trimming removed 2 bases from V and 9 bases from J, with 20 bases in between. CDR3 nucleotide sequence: TGTGCCAGCAGCTTACTGAGCCCCGGGTTGTCGGGCATTCAGTACTTC. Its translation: CASSLLSPGLSGIQYF. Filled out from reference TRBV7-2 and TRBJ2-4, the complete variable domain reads GAGVSQSPSNKVTEKGKDVELRCDPISGHTALYWYRQSLGQGLEFLIYFQGNSAPDKSGLPSDRFSAERTGGSVSTLTIQRTQQEDSAVYLCASSLLSPGLSGIQYFGAGTRLSVL.

This chain's CDR3 is CASSLHLGGVPEAFF. In DNA form, the CDR3 reads TGCGCCAGCAGCTTGCATCTGGGAGGGGTCCCTGAAGCTTTCTTT. The chain is built from TRBV5-1 and TRBJ1-1; TRBD1 might be the D (5 bases). The CDR3 is 15 amino acids. Trimming stripped 1 base from V and 6 bases from J, with 16 bases between. From germline, CDR1 is SGHRS and CDR2 YFSETQ.

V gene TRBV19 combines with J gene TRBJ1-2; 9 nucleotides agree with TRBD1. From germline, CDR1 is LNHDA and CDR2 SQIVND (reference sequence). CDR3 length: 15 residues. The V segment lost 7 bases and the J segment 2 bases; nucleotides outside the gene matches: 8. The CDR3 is CASTPTGTGNYGYTF. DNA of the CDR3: TGTGCCAGTACTCCCACCGGGACAGGGAACTATGGCTACACCTTC.

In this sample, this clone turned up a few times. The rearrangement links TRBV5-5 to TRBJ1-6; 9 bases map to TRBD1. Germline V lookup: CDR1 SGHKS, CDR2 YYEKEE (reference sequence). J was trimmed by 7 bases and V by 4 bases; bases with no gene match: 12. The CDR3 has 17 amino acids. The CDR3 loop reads CASSPVPGQGINSPLHF. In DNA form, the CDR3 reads TGTGCCAGCAGCCCGGTCCCGGGACAGGGAATCAATTCACCCCTCCACTTT.

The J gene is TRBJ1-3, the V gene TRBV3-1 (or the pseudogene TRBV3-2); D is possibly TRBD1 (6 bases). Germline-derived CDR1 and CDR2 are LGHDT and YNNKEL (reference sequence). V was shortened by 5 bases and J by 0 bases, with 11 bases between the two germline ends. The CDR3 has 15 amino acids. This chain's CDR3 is CASSDRTPSGNTIYF. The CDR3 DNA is TGTGCCAGCAGCGACAGGACTCCCTCTGGAAACACCATATATTTT.

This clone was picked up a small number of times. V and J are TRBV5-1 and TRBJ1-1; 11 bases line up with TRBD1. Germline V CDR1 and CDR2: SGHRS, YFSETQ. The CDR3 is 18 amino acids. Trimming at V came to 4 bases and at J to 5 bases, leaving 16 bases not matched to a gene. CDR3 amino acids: CASSRDLDRGRAGTEAFF. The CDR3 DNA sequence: TGCGCCAGCAGCCGGGATCTGGACAGGGGGCGCGCGGGGACTGAAGCTTTCTTT.

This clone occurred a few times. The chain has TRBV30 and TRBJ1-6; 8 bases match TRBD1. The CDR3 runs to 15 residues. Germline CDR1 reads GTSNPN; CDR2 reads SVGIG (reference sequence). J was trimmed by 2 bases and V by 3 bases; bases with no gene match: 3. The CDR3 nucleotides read TGTGCCTGGAGGCCAGGGGGCACCTATAATTCACCCCTCCACTTT. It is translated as CAWRPGGTYNSPLHF.

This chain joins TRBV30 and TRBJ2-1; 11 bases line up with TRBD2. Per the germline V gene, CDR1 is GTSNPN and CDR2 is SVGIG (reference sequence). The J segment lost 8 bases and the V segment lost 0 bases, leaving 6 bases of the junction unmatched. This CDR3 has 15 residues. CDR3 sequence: CAWSVGSGGADEQFF. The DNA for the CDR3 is TGTGCCTGGAGTGTAGGTAGCGGGGGGGCTGATGAGCAGTTCTTC.

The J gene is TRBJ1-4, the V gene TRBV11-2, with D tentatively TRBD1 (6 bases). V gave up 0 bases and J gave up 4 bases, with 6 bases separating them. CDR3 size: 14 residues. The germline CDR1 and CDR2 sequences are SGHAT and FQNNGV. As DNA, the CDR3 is TGTGCCAGCAGCTTAGACAGGGGTAATGAAAAACTGTTTTTT. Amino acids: CASSLDRGNEKLFF. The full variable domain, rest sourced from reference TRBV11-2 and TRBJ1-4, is EAGVAQSPRYKIIEKRQSVAFWCNPISGHATLYWYQQILGQGPKLLIQFQNNGVVDDSQLPKDRFSAERLKGVDSTLKIQPAKLEDSAVYLCASSLDRGNEKLFFGSGTQLSVL.

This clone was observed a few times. The CDR3 DNA sequence: TGTGCCAGCAGTCGCCGACGGGTCTATGGCTACACCTTC. Translation: CASSRRRVYGYTF. V gene TRBV5-6 combines with J gene TRBJ1-2; D ambiguous. The CDR3 length is 13 residues. Trimming cost V 5 bases and J 4 bases, with 12 bases left between them. Germline lookup yields CDR1 SGHDT and CDR2 YYEEEE.